Given below is one TCR beta chain in context. The specificity of this receptor is unknown. There are no base qualities to consult, and no much larger clone falls within one base. The data stem from a study of a mutant IDH1 vaccine in newly diagnosed glioma (dated by TCRdb to about 2021). Study-wide context: Vaccination began 4-6 weeks after radiotherapy alone, or alongside temozolomide cycles in the chemotherapy-containing groups. The roughly 30 treated patients were roughly 62% male and roughly 38% female, with a mean age of around 40 years. Before enrollment, most patients had been given radiochemotherapy with temozolomide as standard therapy, while the rest had received either radiotherapy alone or temozolomide alone. Visit V12 was the week-35 safety follow-up and visit V13 was the week-47 end of study. Peripheral blood was drawn at six visits: V03 (baseline), V05, V07, V10, V12 and V13. Longitudinal TCRB deep sequencing was done for 25 to 30 treated patients, wherever samples were available for exploratory analyses.

The CDR3 numbers 13 residues from cysteine through phenylalanine. Only the CDR3 portion is preserved as DNA: 39 bases, with reading frame beginning at the first base. The germline V gene (reference sequence) sets CDR1 to PRHDT and CDR2 to FYEKMQ. V was cut back by 1 base and J by 11 bases, leaving a gap of 14 bases between them. Results the study describes overall, beyond this receptor: Vaccine-induced immune responses across multiple MHC alleles were detected in 90% to 95% of patients. PBMC samples for TCRB deep sequencing were selected based on availability. The authors noted that analyses of patient blood samples could not be reproduced because of sample limitations. Pseudoprogression appeared unrelated to alterations in the top peripheral T cell clonotypes detected by TCRB sequencing.

Receptor libraries were prepared by the immunoSEQ multiplex PCR assay. Rearranged TCR beta chain sequences were amplified with the hsTCRB Kit following the manufacturer's protocol. An Illumina MiSeq was used to sequence the TCRB libraries. The source study handled its data this way. Demultiplexing, trimming and gene mapping were performed with the kit vendor's proprietary platform. This immuneACCESS table, as held by TCRdb, lists in-frame sequences with V and J called but not all clones. Of the missing ones, under half trace to an unresolved V gene in checked studies; the others have no known cause. That table furnishes V, J and clone size, whereas the DNA furnished D and trimming. This sample holds roughly 86,000 clones; roughly 77% were observed only once. The top ten clones comprise around 5% of the sample. This specimen's time point label, per the study, means: week 47, end of study. Every vaccine dose consisted of 300 ug of a 20-mer mutant IDH1 peptide in Montanide, administered subcutaneously together with topical imiquimod. Patients were given eight vaccinations, in weeks 1, 3, 5, 7, 11, 15, 19 and 23, which matched visits V03 through V10. Donors had newly diagnosed WHO grade 3 or 4 IDH1-mutant astrocytomas with loss of nuclear ATRX. The samples were drawn from NOA16, a multicentre, single-arm, open-label phase I trial in Germany that tested a mutant IDH1 peptide vaccine in humans for the first time. Genomic DNA for TCRB sequencing was isolated from EDTA blood with the DNeasy Blood and Tissue Kit.

The V gene is TRBV13 and the J gene is TRBJ2-5; TRBD2 is a possible D gene, resting on 5 matching bases. The receptor's source is a man aged 40-49 years with glioma. This specimen consisted of PBMCs, obtained from a glioma patient whose treatment included an IDH1 peptide vaccine. The CDR3 here reads CASSLVAPGEQYF. The DNA sequence reads TGTGCCAGCAGCTTAGTCGCCCCTGGGGAGCAGTACTTC.